The 27 T cell receptor beta chains reported below all come from one sample, sequenced in a study of CD8 T cells in Susac syndrome. Random hexamers were used to reverse transcribe an amount of roughly 0.45 to 1 ug RNA. From the immunoSEQ multiplex PCR reads, TCRdb called clonotypes with MiXCR, one entry per CDR3 protein. The data contain 170,000 or so distinct CDR3 sequences, 95% of them singletons. Material: CD8+ T cells from PBMCs. The receptor source for this set is a human donor with multiple sclerosis.

The V and J genes are TRBV28 and TRBJ2-3, with D possibly being TRBD2 (6 bases). V was clipped by 5 bases and J by 4 bases, with 19 bases between them. This CDR3 is 16 amino acids long. Per the germline V gene, CDR1 is MDHEN and CDR2 is SYDVKM. CDR3 DNA: TGTGCCAGCAGTACGACCTCAGCGGGTTTTGCAGATACGCAGTATTTT. This sequence encodes CASSTTSAGFADTQYF.

The V and J genes are TRBV29-1 and TRBJ2-3; the match to TRBD2 covers 7 bases. This CDR3 has 14 amino acids. With 1 base clipped from V and 6 bases from J, the junction kept 7 bases outside the gene matches. Per the germline V gene, CDR1 is SQVTM and CDR2 is ANQGSEA. The chain's CDR3 is CSVEGLGTTDTQYF. The DNA of the CDR3 is TGCAGCGTTGAAGGACTAGGGACTACCGATACGCAGTATTTT.

The gene calls are TRBV3-1 and TRBJ2-1; D is uncertain. Trimming took off 5 bases at V and 0 bases at J, with 11 bases between the two ends. This CDR3 comprises 15 residues. Per the germline V gene, CDR1 is LGHDT and CDR2 is YNNKEL (reference sequence). The CDR3 nucleotides read TGTGCCAGCAGCTCCGGCCTTAGCTCCTACAATGAGCAGTTCTTC. It translates to CASSSGLSSYNEQFF.

V and J are TRBV30 and TRBJ1-4; D gene unclear. Trimming removed 0 bases at V and 8 bases at J, with 7 bases between. The CDR3 contains 12 residues. Germline CDR1 is GTSNPN and CDR2 is SVGIG (reference sequence). The CDR3 protein is CAWSVLGEKLFF. The CDR3 nucleotides read TGTGCCTGGAGTGTACTAGGAGAAAAACTGTTTTTT.

V is TRBV18 and J is TRBJ1-1, with D maybe TRBD1 (6 bases). The CDR3 has 14 amino acids. CDR1 is KGHSH, CDR2 LQKENI, per germline. Trimming took 6 bases from V and 7 from J, leaving 18 bases between them. CDR3 loop: CASSPTGTYLEAFF. The DNA for the CDR3 is TGTGCCAGCTCCCCCACCGGGACATACCTTGAAGCTTTCTTT. Full variable domain (outside the CDR3, taken from reference TRBV18 and TRBJ1-1): NAGVMQNPRHLVRRRGQEARLRCSPMKGHSHVYWYRQLPEEGLKFMVYLQKENIIDESGMPKERFSAEFPKEGPSILRIQQVVRGDSAAYFCASSPTGTYLEAFFGQGTRLTVV.

The DNA of the CDR3 is TGTGCCAGCAGCTCCTCGGACAGGGACAGAGAGACCCAGTACTTC. Encoded protein: CASSSSDRDRETQYF. The gene calls are TRBV7-8 and TRBJ2-5; TRBD1 agrees at 8 bases. The CDR3 covers 15 residues. Trimming took 4 bases from V and 4 from J; bases not matched to a gene: 8. Germline-derived CDR1 and CDR2 are SGHVS and FQNEAQ. Complete variable domain (other parts from reference TRBV7-8 and TRBJ2-5): GAGVSQSPRYKVAKRGQDVALRCDPISGHVSLFWYQQALGQGPEFLTYFQNEAQLDKSGLPSDRFFAERPEGSVSTLKIQRTQQEDSAVYLCASSSSDRDRETQYFGPGTRLLVL.

This sequence joins TRBV2 and TRBJ2-7; TRBD2 matches at 9 bases. Trimming took 6 bases from V and 7 from J; bases not matched to a gene: 13. This CDR3 is 15 amino acids long. Germline V CDR1 and CDR2: SNHLY, FYNNEI. CDR3 amino acids: CASSSLRGGTGEQYF. The CDR3 DNA is TGTGCCAGCAGCAGCCTGCGGGGGGGAACGGGGGAGCAGTACTTC.

The chain couples TRBV20-1 to TRBJ2-5; D might be TRBD1 (5 bases). The CDR3 totals 11 residues. Germline CDR1 DFQATT, CDR2 SNEGSKA (reference sequence). The V and J ends lost 3 bases and 7 bases respectively, with 9 bases between them. The CDR3 is CSASDQGTQYF. The CDR3 region has the DNA TGCAGTGCTAGTGATCAGGGGACCCAGTACTTC.

The chain has TRBV4-1 and TRBJ2-7; D might be TRBD1 (5 bases). The CDR3 covers 14 residues. Trimming pared 4 bases from V and 4 bases from J, leaving 14 bases between. Germline CDR1 reads MGHRA; CDR2 reads YSYEKL. CDR3 in DNA: TGCGCCAGCAGCCCCAGGGCCCAAGTGTACGAGCAGTACTTC. Residues: CASSPRAQVYEQYF.

The chain uses TRBV3-1 and TRBJ2-7; no firm D call. Germline CDR1 LGHDT, CDR2 YNNKEL (reference sequence). The V end lost 3 bases, the J end lost 1 base, and 16 bases lay between the germline ends. The CDR3 spans 16 residues. This chain's CDR3 is CASSHPKDGPSYEQYF. CDR3 DNA sequence: TGTGCCAGCAGCCATCCGAAGGACGGACCTTCCTACGAGCAGTACTTC.

The chain uses TRBV9 and TRBJ2-1; 8 nucleotides agree with TRBD2. CDR1 is SGDLS, CDR2 YYNGEE, per germline. V was pared by 3 bases and J by 9 bases, with 8 bases of the junction left unmatched. The length of the CDR3 is 14 residues. The CDR3 DNA reads TGTGCCAGCAGCGGGAAGCGGGAGAGGAGTGAGCAGTTCTTC. Amino acids: CASSGKRERSEQFF.

The count of this clonotype is one. The CDR3 here is CASSWGGASYNEQFF. CDR3 sequence (DNA): TGTGCCAGCAGCTGGGGCGGAGCGAGCTACAATGAGCAGTTCTTC. This chain links TRBV9 with TRBJ2-1, with a possible D match to TRBD1 (5 bases). V was cut by 4 bases and J by 3 bases, with 14 bases left in between. CDR1 and CDR2 from the germline V gene are SGDLS and YYNGEE. This CDR3 has 15 residues.

The chain employs TRBV27 and TRBJ2-7, with TRBD2 identical over 7 bases. Per germline, CDR1 MNHEY and CDR2 SMNVEV (reference sequence). The CDR3 spans 14 residues. With 8 bases clipped from V and 3 bases from J, the junction kept 10 bases outside the gene matches. The chain's CDR3 is CASRTGTTYYEQYF. For the CDR3, the DNA is TGTGCCAGCCGAACCGGGACTACATACTACGAGCAGTACTTC.

The rearrangement uses TRBV27 and TRBJ2-7, with 9 bases identical to TRBD1. CDR3 length: 16 residues. Trimming at V came to 3 bases and at J to 3 bases, leaving 9 bases not matched to a gene. Germline lookup yields CDR1 MNHEY and CDR2 SMNVEV (reference sequence). The DNA for the CDR3 is TGTGCCAGCAGTTTGTCGGACAGGGGACCCCTCTACGAGCAGTACTTC. This codes for CASSLSDRGPLYEQYF.

CDR3 in amino acids: CASSPAPGWETQYF. The CDR3 nucleotides are TGTGCCAGCAGTCCAGCCCCAGGTTGGGAGACCCAGTACTTC. The chain combines TRBV27 with TRBJ2-5, with D uncertain. CDR1 MNHEY and CDR2 SMNVEV come from the germline V gene (reference sequence). V lost 5 bases, J lost 5 bases, and 15 bases lay in between. This CDR3 is built from 14 residues.

V usage is TRBV28 and J usage is TRBJ2-7; no definite D call. Trimming took off 7 bases at V and 2 bases at J, with 9 bases between the two ends. The CDR3 runs to 12 residues. The germline CDR1 and CDR2 sequences are MDHEN and SYDVKM. CDR3 bases: TGTGCCAGCAACGAACCCACCTACGAGCAGTACTTC. It codes for CASNEPTYEQYF.

The rearrangement joins TRBV4-1 to TRBJ2-3; D gene unclear. V dropped 0 bases and J dropped 0 bases, with 10 bases sitting between them. Germline CDR1 MGHRA, CDR2 YSYEKL. The CDR3 has 16 residues. The CDR3 DNA reads TGCGCCAGCAGCCAAGAAAGTCACCGTAGCACAGATACGCAGTATTTT. The encoded protein is CASSQESHRSTDTQYF.

The rearrangement joins TRBV6-1 to TRBJ2-7, with no clear D. CDR3 length: 13 amino acids. V was pared by 3 bases and J by 3 bases, with 9 bases between. The germline V gene encodes CDR1 MNHNS and CDR2 SASEGT. Here the CDR3 reads CASSEVGLYEQYF. Here the CDR3 DNA reads TGTGCCAGCAGTGAGGTTGGGCTCTACGAGCAGTACTTC.

CDR3 loop: CASILVFGTSGNEQFF. The CDR3, as DNA: TGTGCCAGCATCTTGGTATTCGGGACTAGCGGTAATGAGCAGTTCTTC. The chain is built from TRBV7-9 and TRBJ2-1; TRBD2 matches at 11 bases. CDR3 length: 16 amino acids. CDR1 is SEHNR, CDR2 FQNEAQ, per germline (reference sequence). The J segment lost 7 bases and the V segment lost 7 bases, leaving 12 bases of the junction unmatched.

J is TRBJ1-1 and V is TRBV14; D unclear. From germline, CDR1 is SGHDN and CDR2 FVKESK. CDR3 length: 13 amino acids. The V gene lost 0 bases and the J gene lost 0 bases, with 2 bases spanning the gap. The CDR3 DNA reads as TGTGCCAGCAGCCAAGACATGAACACTGAAGCTTTCTTT. This codes for CASSQDMNTEAFF. Variable domain in full (rest from reference TRBV14 and TRBJ1-1): EAGVTQFPSHSVIEKGQTVTLRCDPISGHDNLYWYRRVMGKEIKFLLHFVKESKQDESGMPNNRFLAERTGGTYSTLKVQPAELEDSGVYFCASSQDMNTEAFFGQGTRLTVV.

The V call is TRBV6-5, the J call TRBJ2-7, with D uncertain. Deletions cut 4 bases from V and 6 bases from J, with 7 bases between. Germline-derived CDR1 and CDR2 are MNHEY and SVGAGI. This CDR3 region has 11 residues. In DNA form, the CDR3 reads TGTGCCAGCAGTTCTGGCCTCGAGCAGTACTTC. Translation gives CASSSGLEQYF.

This clonotype came up a few times. The V gene is TRBV27, the J gene TRBJ2-3; D not certain. The CDR3 length is 12 residues. Germline V gene lookup returns CDR1 MNHEY and CDR2 SMNVEV (reference sequence). Trimming took off 5 bases at V and 2 bases at J, with 5 bases between the two ends. The CDR3 coding sequence is TGTGCCAGCAGTAAATACACAGATACGCAGTATTTT. This translates into CASSKYTDTQYF.

This clonotype appeared once. The CDR3 region has the DNA TGCAGTGCTAGGACTACCGGGACTAGCGGGAGTAATGAGCAGTTCTTC. This translates into CSARTTGTSGSNEQFF. V gene TRBV20-1 combines with J gene TRBJ2-1; TRBD2 matches at 14 bases. Per germline, CDR1 DFQATT and CDR2 SNEGSKA (reference sequence). With 3 bases clipped from V and 7 bases from J, the junction kept 8 bases outside the gene matches. The CDR3 has 16 residues.

This chain connects TRBV12-3 or TRBV12-4 to TRBJ2-2; D is unclear. V was trimmed by 7 bases and J by 1 base, leaving 4 bases between them. CDR3 length: 12 residues. CDR3 coding DNA: TGTGCCAGCACCGTGAACACCGGGGAGCTGTTTTTT. Its protein is CASTVNTGELFF.

The rearrangement links TRBV20-1 to TRBJ1-2; D unresolved. The CDR3 totals 15 residues. V was cut by 0 bases and J by 3 bases, with 14 bases left in between. From germline, CDR1 is DFQATT and CDR2 SNEGSKA (reference sequence). For the CDR3, the DNA is TGCAGTGCTAGAGATACTATCCAGCATCACTATGGCTACACCTTC. It translates to CSARDTIQHHYGYTF.

The chain recombines TRBV20-1 with TRBJ2-7; TRBD2 matches at 7 bases. This CDR3 comprises 14 residues. The J segment lost 0 bases and the V segment lost 3 bases, leaving 5 bases of the junction unmatched. CDR1 is DFQATT, CDR2 SNEGSKA, per germline (reference sequence). CDR3 DNA sequence: TGCAGTGCTAGGGCTAGCGGCCTCTCCTACGAGCAGTACTTC. Its protein product is CSARASGLSYEQYF.

The rearrangement joins TRBV29-1 to TRBJ2-1, with TRBD1 matching over 11 bases. J gave up 7 bases and V 6 bases, and 2 bases lay outside the gene matches. The germline V gene has CDR1 SQVTM and CDR2 ANQGSEA. The length of the CDR3 is 12 residues. Here the CDR3 reads CSVGDRGNEQFF. The CDR3 DNA follows: TGCAGCGTGGGGGACAGGGGGAATGAGCAGTTCTTC.